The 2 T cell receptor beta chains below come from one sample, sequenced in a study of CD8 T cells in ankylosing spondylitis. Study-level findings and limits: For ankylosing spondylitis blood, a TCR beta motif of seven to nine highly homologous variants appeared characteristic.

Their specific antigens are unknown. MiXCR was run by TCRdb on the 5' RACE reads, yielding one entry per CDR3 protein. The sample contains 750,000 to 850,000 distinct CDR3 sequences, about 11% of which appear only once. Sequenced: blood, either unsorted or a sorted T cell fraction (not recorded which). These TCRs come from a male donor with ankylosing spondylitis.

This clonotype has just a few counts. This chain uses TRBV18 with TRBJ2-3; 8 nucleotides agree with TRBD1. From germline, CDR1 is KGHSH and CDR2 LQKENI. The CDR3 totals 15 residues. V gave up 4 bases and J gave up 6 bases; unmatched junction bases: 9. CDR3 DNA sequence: TGTGCCAGCTCACAGCGGCCAGGGGGCATGGATACGCAGTATTTT. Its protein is CASSQRPGGMDTQYF.

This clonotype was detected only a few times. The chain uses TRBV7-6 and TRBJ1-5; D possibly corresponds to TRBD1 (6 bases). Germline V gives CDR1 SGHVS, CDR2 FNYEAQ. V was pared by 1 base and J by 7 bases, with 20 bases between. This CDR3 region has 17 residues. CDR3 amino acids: CASSLGLRGRTEQPQHF. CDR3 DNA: TGTGCCAGCAGCTTAGGATTGCGGGGGCGAACGGAGCAGCCCCAGCATTTT.